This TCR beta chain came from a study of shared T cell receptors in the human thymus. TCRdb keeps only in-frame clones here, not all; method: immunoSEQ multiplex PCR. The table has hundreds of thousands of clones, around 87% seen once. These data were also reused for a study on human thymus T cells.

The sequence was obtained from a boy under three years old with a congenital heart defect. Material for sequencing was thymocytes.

The CDR3 is CASSQAGTLRLNEQFF. The CDR3 DNA follows: TGTGCCAGCAGCCAGGCCGGGACACTGCGTCTCAATGAGCAGTTCTTC. The V and J genes are TRBV14 and TRBJ2-1; D possibly corresponds to TRBD1 (6 bases). Germline V gene data show CDR1 as SGHDN and CDR2 as FVKESK. V was trimmed by 3 bases and J by 6 bases, leaving 18 bases between them. The CDR3 spans 16 residues.